The T cell receptor (beta chain) under discussion was sequenced for a study of T cell changes during pregnancy in multiple sclerosis. From germline, CDR1 is SGDLS and CDR2 YYNGEE. J was trimmed by 2 bases and V by 3 bases; bases with no gene match: 2. The CDR3 contains 15 residues. This clone has only one observation. Some clones are missing from TCRdb's copy, which holds only in-frame ones; the method was immunoSEQ multiplex PCR. The repertoire includes some 38,000 clones, roughly 93% of them detected once, and about 0.39% sits in the top ten. The chain uses TRBV9 and TRBJ2-7; 13 positions match TRBD2. The TCR was taken from a female donor with multiple sclerosis, enrolled in a pregnancy study. The sample in question was CD4+ T cells from peripheral blood mononuclear cells, obtained in the second trimester of pregnancy. CDR3 DNA sequence: TGTGCCAGCAGCGGGGGACTAGCGGGACCCTACGAGCAGTACTTC. Its translation: CASSGGLAGPYEQYF.